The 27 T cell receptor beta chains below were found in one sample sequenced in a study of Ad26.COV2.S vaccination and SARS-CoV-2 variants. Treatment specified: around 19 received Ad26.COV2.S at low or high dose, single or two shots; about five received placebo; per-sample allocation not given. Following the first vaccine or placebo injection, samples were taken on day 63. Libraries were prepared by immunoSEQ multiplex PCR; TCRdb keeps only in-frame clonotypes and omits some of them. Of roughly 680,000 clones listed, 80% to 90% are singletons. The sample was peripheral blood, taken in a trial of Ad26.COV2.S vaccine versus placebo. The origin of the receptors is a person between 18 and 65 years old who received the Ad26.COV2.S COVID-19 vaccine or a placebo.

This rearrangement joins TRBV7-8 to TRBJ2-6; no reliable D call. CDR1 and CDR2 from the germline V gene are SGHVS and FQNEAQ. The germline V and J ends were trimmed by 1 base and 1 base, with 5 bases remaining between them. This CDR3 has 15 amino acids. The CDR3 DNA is TGTGCCAGCAGCTTAGGGGGATCTGGGGCCAACGTCCTGACTTTC. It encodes CASSLGGSGANVLTF.

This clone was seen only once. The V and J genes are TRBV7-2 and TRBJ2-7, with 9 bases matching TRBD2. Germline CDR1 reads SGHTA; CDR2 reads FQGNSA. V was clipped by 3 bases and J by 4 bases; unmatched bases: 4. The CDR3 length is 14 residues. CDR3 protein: CASSFGLARYEQYF. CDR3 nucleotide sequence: TGTGCCAGCAGCTTCGGACTAGCGCGTTACGAGCAGTACTTC. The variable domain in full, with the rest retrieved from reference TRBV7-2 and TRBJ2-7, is GAGVSQSPSNKVTEKGKDVELRCDPISGHTALYWYRQSLGQGLEFLIYFQGNSAPDKSGLPSDRFSAERTGGSVSTLTIQRTQQEDSAVYLCASSFGLARYEQYFGPGTRLTVT.

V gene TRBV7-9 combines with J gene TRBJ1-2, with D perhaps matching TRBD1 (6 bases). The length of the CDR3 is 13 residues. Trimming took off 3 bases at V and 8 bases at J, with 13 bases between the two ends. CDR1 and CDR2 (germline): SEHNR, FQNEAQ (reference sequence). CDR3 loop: CASSLGGAKGYTF. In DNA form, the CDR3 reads TGTGCCAGCAGCTTGGGGGGCGCGAAAGGCTACACCTTC.

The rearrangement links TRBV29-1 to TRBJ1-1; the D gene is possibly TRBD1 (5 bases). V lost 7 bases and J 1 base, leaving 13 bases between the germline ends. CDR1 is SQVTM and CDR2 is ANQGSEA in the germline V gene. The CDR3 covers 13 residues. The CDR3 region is CSGAVGGNTEAFF. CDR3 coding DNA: TGCAGCGGGGCCGTGGGGGGGAACACTGAAGCTTTCTTT. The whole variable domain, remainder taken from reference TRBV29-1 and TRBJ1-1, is SAVISQKPSRDICQRGTSLTIQCQVDSQVTMMFWYRQQPGQSLTLIATANQGSEATYESGFVIDKFPISRPNLTFSTLTVSNMSPEDSSIYLCSGAVGGNTEAFFGQGTRLTVV.

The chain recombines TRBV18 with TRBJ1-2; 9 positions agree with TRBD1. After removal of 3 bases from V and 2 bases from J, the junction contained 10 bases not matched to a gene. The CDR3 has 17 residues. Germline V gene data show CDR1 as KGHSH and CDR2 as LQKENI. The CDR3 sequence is CASSPYGPGTGNYGYTF. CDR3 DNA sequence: TGTGCCAGCTCACCTTACGGTCCCGGGACAGGGAACTATGGCTACACCTTC.

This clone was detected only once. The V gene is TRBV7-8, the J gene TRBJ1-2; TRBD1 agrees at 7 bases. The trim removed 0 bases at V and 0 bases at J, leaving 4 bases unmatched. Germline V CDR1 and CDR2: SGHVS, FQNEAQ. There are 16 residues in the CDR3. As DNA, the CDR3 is TGTGCCAGCAGCTTAGCTGGGACAGCAACTAACTATGGCTACACCTTC. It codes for CASSLAGTATNYGYTF.

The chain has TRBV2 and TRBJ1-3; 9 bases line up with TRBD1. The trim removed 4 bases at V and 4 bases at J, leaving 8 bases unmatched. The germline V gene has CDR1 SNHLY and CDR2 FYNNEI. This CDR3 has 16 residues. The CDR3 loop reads CASSGTGGPTGNTIYF. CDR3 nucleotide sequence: TGTGCCAGCAGTGGTACAGGGGGCCCTACCGGAAACACCATATATTTT.

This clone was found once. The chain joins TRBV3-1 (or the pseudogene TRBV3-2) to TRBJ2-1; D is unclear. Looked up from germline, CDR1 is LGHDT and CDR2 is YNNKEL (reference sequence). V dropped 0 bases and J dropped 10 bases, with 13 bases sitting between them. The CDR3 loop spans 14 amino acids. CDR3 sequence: CASSQDIRGQEQFF. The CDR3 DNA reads TGTGCCAGCAGCCAAGATATCAGAGGCCAAGAGCAGTTCTTC.

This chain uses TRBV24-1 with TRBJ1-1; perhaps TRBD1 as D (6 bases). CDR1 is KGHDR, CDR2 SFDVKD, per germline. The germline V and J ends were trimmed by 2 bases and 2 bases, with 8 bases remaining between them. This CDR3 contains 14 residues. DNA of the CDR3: TGTGCCACCAGTGATTCGGGGGCAAACACTGAAGCTTTCTTT. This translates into CATSDSGANTEAFF.

Here the CDR3 reads CASRSGTANYGYTF. CDR3 coding DNA: TGTGCCAGCAGGAGTGGCACCGCTAACTATGGCTACACCTTC. The chain links TRBV6-5 to TRBJ1-2; D gene unclear. This CDR3 has 14 amino acids. The V gene's germline CDR1 is MNHEY and CDR2 SVGAGI. Deletions cut 6 bases from V and 0 bases from J, with 11 bases between.

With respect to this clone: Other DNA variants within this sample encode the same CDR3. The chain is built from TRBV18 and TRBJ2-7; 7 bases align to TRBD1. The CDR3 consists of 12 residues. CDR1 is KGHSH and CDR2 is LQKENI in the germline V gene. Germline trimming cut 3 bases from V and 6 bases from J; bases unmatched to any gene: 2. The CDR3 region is CASSPDRVEQYF. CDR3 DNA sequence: TGTGCCAGCTCACCCGACAGGGTCGAGCAGTACTTC.

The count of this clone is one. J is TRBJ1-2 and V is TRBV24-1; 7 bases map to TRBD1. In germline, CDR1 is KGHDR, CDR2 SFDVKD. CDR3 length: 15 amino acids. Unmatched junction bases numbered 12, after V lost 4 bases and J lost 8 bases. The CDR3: CATSEGDRPSGGYTF. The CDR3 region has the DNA TGTGCCACCAGTGAGGGGGACAGACCGAGTGGGGGCTACACCTTC.

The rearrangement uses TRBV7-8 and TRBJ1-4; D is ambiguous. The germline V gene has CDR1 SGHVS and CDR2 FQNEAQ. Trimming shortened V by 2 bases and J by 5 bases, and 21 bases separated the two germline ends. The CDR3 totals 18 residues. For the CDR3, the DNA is TGTGCCAGCAGCTTATTCGGGGATCTTAGGACCGTGAATGAAAAACTGTTTTTT. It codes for CASSLFGDLRTVNEKLFF.

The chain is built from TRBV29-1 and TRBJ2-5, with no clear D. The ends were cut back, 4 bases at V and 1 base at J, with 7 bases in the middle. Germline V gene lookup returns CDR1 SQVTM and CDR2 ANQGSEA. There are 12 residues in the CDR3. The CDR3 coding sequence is TGCAGCGTTGCCCACAGCCAAGAGACCCAGTACTTC. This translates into CSVAHSQETQYF.

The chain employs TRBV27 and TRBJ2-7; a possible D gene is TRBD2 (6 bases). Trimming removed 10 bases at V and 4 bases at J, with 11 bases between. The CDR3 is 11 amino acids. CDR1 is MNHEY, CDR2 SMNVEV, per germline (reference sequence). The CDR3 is CAIGSPYEQYF. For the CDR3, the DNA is TGTGCCATCGGGAGTCCATACGAGCAGTACTTC.

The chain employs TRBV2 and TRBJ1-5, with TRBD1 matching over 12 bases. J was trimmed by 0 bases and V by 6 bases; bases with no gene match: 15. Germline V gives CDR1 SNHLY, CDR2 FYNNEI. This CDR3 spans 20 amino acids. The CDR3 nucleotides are TGTGCCAGCAGCCCTCGGTCCCGGGACAGGGGGCTAAATAGCAATCAGCCCCAGCATTTT. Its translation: CASSPRSRDRGLNSNQPQHF.

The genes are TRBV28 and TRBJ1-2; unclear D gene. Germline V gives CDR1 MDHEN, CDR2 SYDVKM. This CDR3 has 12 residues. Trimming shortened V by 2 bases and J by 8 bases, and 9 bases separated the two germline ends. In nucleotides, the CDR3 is TGTGCCAGCAGTTTAGGAAAAGAAGGCTACACCTTC. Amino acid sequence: CASSLGKEGYTF.

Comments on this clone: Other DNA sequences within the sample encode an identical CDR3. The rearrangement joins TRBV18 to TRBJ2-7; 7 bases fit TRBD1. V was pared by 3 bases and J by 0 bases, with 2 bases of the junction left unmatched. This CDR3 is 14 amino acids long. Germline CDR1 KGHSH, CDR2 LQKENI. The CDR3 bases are TGTGCCAGCTCACCCGGGGACAGCTCCTACGAGCAGTACTTC. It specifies CASSPGDSSYEQYF.

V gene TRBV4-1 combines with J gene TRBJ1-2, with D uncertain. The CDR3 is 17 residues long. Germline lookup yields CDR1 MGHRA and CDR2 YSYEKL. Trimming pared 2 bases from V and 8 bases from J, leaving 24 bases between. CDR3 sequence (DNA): TGCGCCAGCAGCCAACCCTCGAGGAGCGATGAGCTGGGAGGCTACACCTTC. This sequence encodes CASSQPSRSDELGGYTF.

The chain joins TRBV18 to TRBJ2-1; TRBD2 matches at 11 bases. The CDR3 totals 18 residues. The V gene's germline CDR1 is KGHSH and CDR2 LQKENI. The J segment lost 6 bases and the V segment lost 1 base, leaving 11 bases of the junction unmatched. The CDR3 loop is CASSPLGVTSGSINEQFF. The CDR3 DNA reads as TGTGCCAGCTCACCACTGGGCGTCACTAGCGGGAGCATCAATGAGCAGTTCTTC.

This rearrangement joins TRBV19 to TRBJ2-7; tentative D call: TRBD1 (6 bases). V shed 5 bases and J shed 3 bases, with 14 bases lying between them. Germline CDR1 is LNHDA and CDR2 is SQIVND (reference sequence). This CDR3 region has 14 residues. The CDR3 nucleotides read TGTGCCAGTAGTCTACAGGGCTTTGGCTACGAGCAGTACTTC. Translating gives CASSLQGFGYEQYF.

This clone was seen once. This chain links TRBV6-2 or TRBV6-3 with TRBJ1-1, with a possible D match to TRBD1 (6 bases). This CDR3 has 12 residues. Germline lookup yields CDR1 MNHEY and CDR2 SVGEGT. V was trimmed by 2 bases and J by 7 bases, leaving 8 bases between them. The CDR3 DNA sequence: TGTGCCAGCAGTTACGGGACACGTGAAGCTTTCTTT. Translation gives CASSYGTREAFF.

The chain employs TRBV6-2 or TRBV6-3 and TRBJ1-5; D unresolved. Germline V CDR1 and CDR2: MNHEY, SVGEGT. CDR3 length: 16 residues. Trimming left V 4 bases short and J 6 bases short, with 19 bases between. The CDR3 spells CASSSSGGPTGQPQHF. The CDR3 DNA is TGTGCCAGCAGTTCCTCCGGTGGCCCTACCGGTCAGCCCCAGCATTTT.

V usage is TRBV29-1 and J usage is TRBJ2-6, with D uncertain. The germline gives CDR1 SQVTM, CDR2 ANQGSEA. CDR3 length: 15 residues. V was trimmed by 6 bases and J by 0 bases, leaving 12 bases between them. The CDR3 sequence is CSVSGPSSGANVLTF. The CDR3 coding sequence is TGCAGCGTGAGTGGACCCAGCTCTGGGGCCAACGTCCTGACTTTC. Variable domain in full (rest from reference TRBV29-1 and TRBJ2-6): SAVISQKPSRDICQRGTSLTIQCQVDSQVTMMFWYRQQPGQSLTLIATANQGSEATYESGFVIDKFPISRPNLTFSTLTVSNMSPEDSSIYLCSVSGPSSGANVLTFGAGSRLTVL.

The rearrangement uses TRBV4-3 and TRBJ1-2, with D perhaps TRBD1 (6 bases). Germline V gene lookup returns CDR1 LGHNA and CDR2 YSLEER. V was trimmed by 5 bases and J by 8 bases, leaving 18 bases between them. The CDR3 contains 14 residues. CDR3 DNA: TGCGCCAGCAGCGAAGGGGGGAATCCTGGAGGCTACACCTTC. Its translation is CASSEGGNPGGYTF.

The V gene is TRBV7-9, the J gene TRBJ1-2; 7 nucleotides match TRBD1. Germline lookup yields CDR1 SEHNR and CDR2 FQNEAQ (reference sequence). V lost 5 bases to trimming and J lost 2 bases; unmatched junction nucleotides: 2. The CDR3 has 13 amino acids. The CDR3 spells CASSVGQNYGYTF. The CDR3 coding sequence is TGTGCCAGCAGCGTGGGACAGAACTATGGCTACACCTTC.

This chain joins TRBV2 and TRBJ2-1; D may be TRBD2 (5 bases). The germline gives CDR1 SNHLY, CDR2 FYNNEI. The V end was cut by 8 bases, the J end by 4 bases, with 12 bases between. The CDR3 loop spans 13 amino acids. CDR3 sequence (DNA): TGTGCCAGCGCCGTCGAGGGTTACAATGAGCAGTTCTTC. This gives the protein CASAVEGYNEQFF.